This is a list of T cell receptor beta chains from one sample in a study of identifying expanded T cells in peripheral blood. The assay was immunoSEQ multiplex PCR, and TCRdb's table has in-frame clones only and misses some. The sample shows 80,000 to 95,000 clones, approximately 90% of them seen only once. The sample consisted of blood. The receptors derive from a person between 18 and 75 years old in good health. The CDR3 runs from the conserved cysteine through the conserved F or W. The D gene is left open where the match is weak. The size field is filled for only some rows; it gives once, few, many or a size class.

clone_size	d_call	v_call	j_call	cdr3_aa	cdr3_nt
NA	NA	TRBV30	TRBJ1-2	CAAWAHYGYTF	TGTGCAGCCTGGGCTCACTATGGCTACACCTTC
NA	NA	TRBV7-9	TRBJ2-3	CASSSSIIGFLDTQYF	TGTGCCAGCAGCTCATCTATTATTGGATTTTTAGATACGCAGTATTTT
NA	TRBD1	TRBV28	TRBJ2-2	CASSLPGTGMAGELFF	TGTGCCAGCAGTTTGCCCGGGACAGGGATGGCCGGGGAGCTGTTTTTT
NA	TRBD2	TRBV5-3	TRBJ2-7	CARPSLAGGRYEQYF	TGTGCCAGACCTAGCCTAGCGGGAGGAAGGTACGAGCAGTACTTC
NA	NA	TRBV10-3	TRBJ2-4	CAISERLAKNIQYF	TGTGCCATCAGTGAGCGACTAGCCAAAAACATTCAGTACTTC
NA	TRBD2	TRBV6-4	TRBJ2-1	CASSELAGGYNEQFF	TGTGCCAGCAGTGAACTAGCGGGGGGGTACAATGAGCAGTTCTTC
once	NA	TRBV7-6	TRBJ1-2	CASSLSPGEGYGYTF	TGTGCCAGCAGCTTAAGTCCGGGGGAGGGCTATGGCTACACCTTC
NA	NA	TRBV2	TRBJ2-3	CASSEHGDTQYF	TGTGCCAGCAGTGAACATGGAGATACGCAGTATTTT
NA	NA	TRBV10-3	TRBJ2-4	CAISGGNLAKNIQYF	TGTGCCATCAGTGGAGGGAATTTAGCCAAAAACATTCAGTACTTC
NA	NA	TRBV18	TRBJ2-5	CASSPDGRQETQYF	TGTGCCAGCTCACCAGACGGGCGCCAAGAGACCCAGTACTTC
few	NA	TRBV30	TRBJ2-7	CAWSEETVPEQYF	TGTGCCTGGAGTGAGGAGACCGTTCCCGAGCAGTACTTC
NA	NA	TRBV21-1	TRBJ1-2	CASSKKQGANYGYTF	TGTGCCAGCAGCAAGAAACAGGGTGCTAACTATGGCTACACCTTC
NA	NA	TRBV20-1	TRBJ2-7	CRTGGRQGGYF	TGCAGAACGGGGGGGAGACAGGGCGGCTACTTC
NA	NA	TRBV19	TRBJ2-1	CASSIEPTAYNEQFF	TGTGCCAGTAGTATTGAGCCCACTGCCTACAATGAGCAGTTCTTC
NA	NA	TRBV30	TRBJ2-2	CAWNTLLGTGELFF	TGTGCCTGGAATACCCTTTTGGGGACCGGGGAGCTGTTTTTT
NA	TRBD1	TRBV19	TRBJ1-4	CASSTGQGYEKLFF	TGTGCCAGTAGTACCGGACAGGGTTATGAAAAACTGTTTTTT
NA	NA	TRBV7-2	TRBJ2-4	CASSRESKNIQYF	TGTGCCAGCAGCCGTGAATCCAAAAACATTCAGTACTTC
NA	TRBD2	TRBV4-1	TRBJ2-4	CASSLAGTSGNIQYF	TGCGCCAGCAGCCTCGCCGGGACTAGCGGGAACATTCAGTACTTC
NA	NA	TRBV11-2	TRBJ2-2	CASSFAGTNTGELFF	TGTGCCAGCAGCTTCGCAGGGACGAACACCGGGGAGCTGTTTTTT
NA	NA	TRBV11-1	TRBJ1-6	CASSPRQQRNSPLHF	TGTGCCAGCAGCCCGCGACAGCAACGAAATTCACCCCTCCACTTT
NA	NA	TRBV5-6	TRBJ2-5	CASSFRGYQETQYF	TGTGCCAGCAGCTTTCGGGGATATCAAGAGACCCAGTACTTC
NA	NA	TRBV5-4	TRBJ1-6	CASSASTPEHNSPLHF	TGTGCCAGCAGCGCCTCTACACCGGAACATAATTCACCCCTCCACTTT
NA	NA	TRBV15	TRBJ2-3	CATSRVFAFQLDTQYF	TGTGCCACCAGCAGAGTATTCGCGTTTCAATTAGATACGCAGTATTTT
NA	NA	TRBV7-9	TRBJ2-1	CASSLSGLSPDHNEQFF	TGTGCCAGCAGCTTGTCGGGCCTCTCCCCGGACCACAATGAGCAGTTCTTC
once	NA	TRBV9	TRBJ1-5	CASSVDPGVNQPQHF	TGTGCCAGCAGCGTAGATCCGGGGGTCAATCAGCCCCAGCATTTT
NA	NA	TRBV10-3	TRBJ1-1	CAISGRGGLNTEAFF	TGTGCCATCAGTGGGAGAGGGGGGTTGAACACTGAAGCTTTCTTT
NA	NA	TRBV5-6	TRBJ2-3	CASNRGTSTDTQYF	TGTGCCAGCAATCGTGGGACTAGCACAGATACGCAGTATTTT
once	NA	TRBV6-4	TRBJ2-2	CASSRTASTGELFF	TGTGCCAGCAGTAGGACGGCCTCCACCGGGGAGCTGTTTTTT
NA	NA	TRBV5-6	TRBJ2-7	CASSRTRNEQYF	TGTGCCAGCTCACGGACCCGCAACGAGCAGTACTTC
NA	TRBD2	TRBV7-9	TRBJ2-2	CASSPTSGGENTGELFF	TGTGCCAGCAGCCCGACTAGCGGGGGGGAGAACACCGGGGAGCTGTTTTTT